The present entry profiles one T cell receptor beta chain with its context. These data belong to a study of blood T cell repertoires in COVID-19. The CDR3 length is 18 residues. From germline, CDR1 is SGHRS and CDR2 YFSETQ. V shed 4 bases, J shed 3 bases, and the junction held 13 bases outside the gene matches. Sequenced by immunoSEQ multiplex PCR; TCRdb stores in-frame clones only, minus some. The table has more than 200,000 clones, approximately 87% seen once. The sequenced sample consisted of peripheral blood. This clonotype was sampled from a woman in her 70s with active or convalescent COVID-19. The chain combines TRBV5-1 with TRBJ2-7; TRBD2 matches at 13 bases. The CDR3 nucleotides are TGCGCCAGCAGCCCGGATCGGACTAGCGGGAGAGATAGCTACGAGCAGTACTTC. It translates to CASSPDRTSGRDSYEQYF.